These T cell receptor beta chains were read from a single sample in a study of patients and donors after allogeneic stem cell transplantation. TCRdb reprocessed the RT-PCR reads with MiXCR, giving one entry per CDR3 protein. Among 30,000 to 40,000 distinct CDR3 sequences listed, roughly a third were seen once. The source material was blood, either unsorted or a sorted T cell fraction (not recorded which). These receptors were collected from a human donor who was either an allogeneic HSCT recipient or a stem cell or donor lymphocyte infusion donor (not recorded which). It is not recorded whose cells these are; they may come from a transplant donor. CDR3s include the opening cysteine and the closing phenylalanine or tryptophan. D genes are given only for firm matches. Rows give clone size only sometimes, using once, few, many, or a class for an expanded clone.

-,TRBJ2-3,TRBV7-2,-,TGTGCCAGCAGCCAAGGACTCTTCACAGATACGCAGTATTTT,CASSQGLFTDTQYF
-,TRBJ1-5,TRBV29-1,TRBD1,TGCAGCGCGGGACAGAGCAATCAGCCCCAGCATTTT,CSAGQSNQPQHF
many,TRBJ2-1,TRBV5-1,TRBD2,TGCGCCAGCAGCTTCCTAGCGGGGGGGTTTTCCTACAATGAGCAGTTCTTC,CASSFLAGGFSYNEQFF
-,TRBJ2-3,TRBV29-1,-,TGCAGCGTTGTTTTCGCAGATACGCAGTATTTT,CSVVFADTQYF
-,TRBJ2-6,TRBV29-1,-,TGCAGCGTTGACCTCCCGGCGGCGTCTGGGGCCAACGTCCTGACTTTC,CSVDLPAASGANVLTF
-,TRBJ2-5,TRBV5-6,-,TGTGCCAGCAGCTTGGGGGAAGCGGAGACCCAGTACTTC,CASSLGEAETQYF
once,TRBJ2-3,TRBV5-1,-,TGCGCCAGCAGCTTGGAGCCTGGGAGGACAGATACGCAGTATTTT,CASSLEPGRTDTQYF
-,TRBJ1-2,TRBV20-1,-,TGCAGTGCTAGACACTCGGGACAATTATTCTATGGCTACACCTTC,CSARHSGQLFYGYTF
few,TRBJ2-1,TRBV18,TRBD1,TGTGCCAGCTCACCACCCGGGACAGTGAATGAGCAGTTCTTC,CASSPPGTVNEQFF
-,TRBJ1-5,TRBV4-1,-,TGCGCCAGCAGCCTGCGACAGGACGGTCAGCCCCAGCATTTT,CASSLRQDGQPQHF
few,TRBJ1-3,TRBV18,-,TGTGCCAGCTCACCTAAAGGCACCATATATTTT,CASSPKGTIYF
few,TRBJ1-1,TRBV20-1,TRBD1,TGCAGTGCTAGAGGACAGGGGCTCTTCGTGAGCACTGAAGCTTTCTTT,CSARGQGLFVSTEAFF
-,TRBJ2-7,TRBV12-3/TRBV12-4,TRBD1,TGTGCCAGCAGTCCCCGACAGGGCGGGGAGCAGTACTTC,CASSPRQGGEQYF
few,TRBJ1-5,TRBV12-5,-,TGTGCTAGTGGTCCTCTTTCTGGGCCGAGCAATCAGCCCCAGCATTTT,CASGPLSGPSNQPQHF
few,TRBJ2-7,TRBV12-3/TRBV12-4,-,TGTGCCAGCATGGGCGGAACCATCGAGCAGTACTTC,CASMGGTIEQYF
-,TRBJ2-1,TRBV12-3/TRBV12-4,TRBD2,TGTGCCAGCAGGGGAGGGACTAGCGGGAGCATTGAGCAGTTCTTC,CASRGGTSGSIEQFF
few,TRBJ1-4,TRBV2,-,TGTGCCAGCAGCTTCGGGTCTTCAACTAATGAAAAACTGTTTTTT,CASSFGSSTNEKLFF
few,TRBJ1-2,TRBV20-1,TRBD1,TGCAGTGCTAGAAGGCAGGGGGAGGACGGCTACACCTTC,CSARRQGEDGYTF
many,TRBJ1-4,TRBV7-2,TRBD1,TGTGCCAGCAGCTTGGAGCCCGCAGGGGGCGCAAACTTAAAACTGTTTTTT,CASSLEPAGGANLKLFF
few,TRBJ2-7,TRBV6-2/TRBV6-3,TRBD2,TGTGCCAGCAGTTCCGGACTAGCCGACAATTCCTTCTACGAGCAGTACTTC,CASSSGLADNSFYEQYF
few,TRBJ1-2,TRBV4-1,-,TGCGCCAGCAGCCAAGATGGGGCTTTTAACTATGGCTACACCTTC,CASSQDGAFNYGYTF
-,TRBJ1-2,TRBV9,-,TGTGCCAGCACCGGAGGGGGGAGCTATGGCTACACCTTC,CASTGGGSYGYTF
-,TRBJ2-5,TRBV2,-,TGTGCCACCGGTCGGGGTTTAGAGACCCAGTACTTC,CATGRGLETQYF
-,TRBJ2-1,TRBV11-2,-,TGTGCCAGCAGCTTAATCTCCACCCTGTGGGCGGATGAGCAGTTCTTC,CASSLISTLWADEQFF
once,TRBJ2-1,TRBV7-6,-,TGTGCCAGCAGCTCACGTACTAGCACAATCTACAATGAGCAGTTCTTC,CASSSRTSTIYNEQFF
few,TRBJ2-5,TRBV7-9,-,TGTGCCAGCAGCCCACCCGCTAACTATCACCAAGAGACCCAGTACTTC,CASSPPANYHQETQYF
-,TRBJ2-1,TRBV20-1,-,TGCAGTGCTAGGAAGGTGGTCATCAATGAGCAGTTCTTC,CSARKVVINEQFF
few,TRBJ1-2,TRBV20-1,-,TGCAGTGCTAGCATCCCGTGGGGGATCTCTGACTATGGCTACACCTTC,CSASIPWGISDYGYTF
-,TRBJ2-1,TRBV12-3/TRBV12-4,TRBD2,TGTGCCAGCACCCGAGCCGGGACTATCATTTCCTACAATGAGCAGTTCTTC,CASTRAGTIISYNEQFF
-,TRBJ2-3,TRBV5-1,TRBD2,TGCGCCAGCAGCTTGAGGTCTAGCGGGGTGGTAGATACGCAGTATTTT,CASSLRSSGVVDTQYF
-,TRBJ2-3,TRBV10-1,-,TGCGCCAGCAGTGAGAGCACAGATACGCAGTATTTT,CASSESTDTQYF
few,TRBJ2-1,TRBV5-1,TRBD2,TGCGCCAGCAGCTTATTTAGCGGGGGCTTCGGAGAGCAGTTCTTC,CASSLFSGGFGEQFF
-,TRBJ1-2,TRBV5-1,-,TGCGCCAGCAGCAAACAGGAGAACTATGGCTACACCTTC,CASSKQENYGYTF
once,TRBJ2-2,TRBV7-3,-,TGTGCCAGCAGCTTAATGGCAGGGTCGTACGGGGAGCTGTTTTTT,CASSLMAGSYGELFF
-,TRBJ2-1,TRBV5-1,-,TGCGCCAGCAGCTTTAACAGGGACAATGAGCAGTTCTTC,CASSFNRDNEQFF
few,TRBJ1-2,TRBV20-1,-,TGCAGTGCTAGGGGGCGAATCGGCTACACCTTC,CSARGRIGYTF
medium-sized,TRBJ2-1,TRBV2,TRBD1,TGTGCCAGCAGTGAGACGGGACAGGGGGACAATGAGCAGTTCTTC,CASSETGQGDNEQFF
-,TRBJ1-2,TRBV29-1,-,TGCAGCGTTGAAAAGAGTCGACTGGACGATGGCTACACCTTC,CSVEKSRLDDGYTF
-,TRBJ2-3,TRBV15,TRBD1,TGTGCCACCAGCAGAGATCCTACAGGGGGCACAGATACGCAGTATTTT,CATSRDPTGGTDTQYF
few,TRBJ2-5,TRBV7-2,-,TGTGCCAGCAGCCCTACCTGGGGCGAGACCCAGTACTTC,CASSPTWGETQYF
-,TRBJ2-5,TRBV2,TRBD2,TGTGCCAGCAGCCCAGAGGGGCTAGCGGGTGAGACCCAGTACTTC,CASSPEGLAGETQYF
-,TRBJ1-1,TRBV10-3,TRBD1,TGTGCCATCAGTGCGGAAGACAGGGTCCTAACTTTGAACACTGAAGCTTTCTTT,CAISAEDRVLTLNTEAFF
few,TRBJ1-6,TRBV6-6,-,TGTGCCAGCAGTTACGAGAGCTCCTATAATTCACCCCTCCACTTT,CASSYESSYNSPLHF
-,TRBJ1-1,TRBV7-9,-,TGTGCCAGCAGCTTAGAAGGGGCTGGGGCTTTCTTT,CASSLEGAGAFF
-,TRBJ2-1,TRBV15,TRBD2,TGTGCCACCAGCAGAGAAAAGCGGGGGAGCTACAATGAGCAGTTCTTC,CATSREKRGSYNEQFF
-,TRBJ2-5,TRBV29-1,TRBD1,TGCAGCGTGTACAGGGGGCAGGAGACCCAGTACTTC,CSVYRGQETQYF
many,TRBJ1-2,TRBV20-1,TRBD1,TGCAGTGCTTCCCAGGGGGCAGGAGGCTACACCTTC,CSASQGAGGYTF
-,TRBJ2-7,TRBV5-1,-,TGCGCCAGCAGCTTGGGGACGCCACTTTACGAGCAGTACTTC,CASSLGTPLYEQYF
few,TRBJ1-5,TRBV7-2,-,TGTGCCAGCAGCTTGGTGGGCCAGACAAATCAGCCCCAGCATTTT,CASSLVGQTNQPQHF
once,TRBJ1-3,TRBV14,TRBD1,TGTGCCAGCACCCCAGGGGGGGTTGGAAACACCATATATTTT,CASTPGGVGNTIYF
-,TRBJ2-1,TRBV18,TRBD1,TGTGCCAGCTCATTGTCAGGGGGCGTCAATGAGCAGTTCTTC,CASSLSGGVNEQFF
-,TRBJ1-5,TRBV12-3/TRBV12-4,TRBD1,TGTGCCAGCAGTTCCAAGGACAGGGCATGGCCCCAGCATTTT,CASSSKDRAWPQHF
few,TRBJ1-4,TRBV25-1,-,TGTGCCAGCGAACCCCCCCGCGGCAGACGATCTGAAAAACTGTTTTTT,CASEPPRGRRSEKLFF